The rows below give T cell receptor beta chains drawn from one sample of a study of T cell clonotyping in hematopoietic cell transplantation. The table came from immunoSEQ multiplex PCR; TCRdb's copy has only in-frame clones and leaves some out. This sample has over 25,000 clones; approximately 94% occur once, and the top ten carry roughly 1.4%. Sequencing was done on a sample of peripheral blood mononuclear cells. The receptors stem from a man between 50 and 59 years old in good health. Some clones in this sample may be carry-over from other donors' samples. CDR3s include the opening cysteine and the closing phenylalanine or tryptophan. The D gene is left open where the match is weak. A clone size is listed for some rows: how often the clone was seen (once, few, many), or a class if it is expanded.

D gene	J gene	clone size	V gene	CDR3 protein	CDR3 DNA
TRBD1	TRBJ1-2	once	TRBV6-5	CASSYSRTGEGYTF	TGTGCCAGCAGTTACTCGCGGACAGGGGAAGGCTACACCTTC
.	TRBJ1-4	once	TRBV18	CASSPFWTLEKLFF	TGTGCCAGCTCACCATTCTGGACACTAGAAAAACTGTTTTTT
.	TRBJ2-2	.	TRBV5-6	CASSKKGGGGELFF	TGTGCCAGCAGCAAAAAGGGTGGTGGCGGGGAGCTGTTTTTT
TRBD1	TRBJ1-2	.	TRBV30	CAWETFLGQGIYGYTF	TGTGCCTGGGAGACTTTTTTAGGACAGGGGATTTATGGCTACACCTTC
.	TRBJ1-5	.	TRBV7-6	CASSLTPNQPQHF	TGTGCCAGCAGCTTAACTCCGAATCAGCCCCAGCATTTT
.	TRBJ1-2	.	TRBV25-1	CASSGIPGISTARYGYTF	TGTGCCAGCAGTGGGATTCCAGGGATCTCGACAGCCCGGTATGGCTACACCTTC
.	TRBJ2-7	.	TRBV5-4	CASSLNGRGSYEQYF	TGTGCCAGCAGCTTGAACGGCCGGGGTTCCTACGAGCAGTACTTC
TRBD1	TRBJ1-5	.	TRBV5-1	CASSLSGGEVQPQHF	TGCGCCAGCAGCTTATCAGGGGGGGAGGTTCAGCCCCAGCATTTT
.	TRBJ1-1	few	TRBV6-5	CASRPLRGGGTEAFF	TGTGCCAGCAGACCTCTCAGGGGAGGCGGCACTGAAGCTTTCTTT
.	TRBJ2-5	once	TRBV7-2	CASSLAGAGETQYF	TGTGCCAGCAGCTTGGCGGGGGCAGGGGAGACCCAGTACTTC
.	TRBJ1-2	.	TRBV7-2	CASSLAQGLGYGYTF	TGTGCCAGCAGCTTAGCGCAGGGGCTCGGCTATGGCTACACCTTC
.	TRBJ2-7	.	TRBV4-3	CASSQSLAGTTSIF	TGCGCCAGCAGTCAATCCTTAGCCGGGACCACATCGATCTTC
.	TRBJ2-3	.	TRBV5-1	CASSFPTATEAQYF	TGCGCCAGCAGCTTCCCTACAGCCACGGAGGCGCAGTATTTT
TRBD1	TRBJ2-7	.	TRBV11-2	CASSLDYRGEQYF	TGTGCCAGCAGCTTAGACTACAGGGGCGAGCAGTACTTC
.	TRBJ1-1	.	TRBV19	CASSPSQGGNTEAFF	TGTGCCAGTAGTCCCTCACAGGGAGGGAACACTGAAGCTTTCTTT
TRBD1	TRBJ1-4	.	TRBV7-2	CASSSGTATNEKLFF	TGTGCCAGCAGCTCCGGGACAGCAACTAATGAAAAACTGTTTTTT
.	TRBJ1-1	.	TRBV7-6	CASSQVGAATEAFF	TGTGCCAGCAGCCAAGTCGGGGCGGCTACTGAAGCTTTCTTT
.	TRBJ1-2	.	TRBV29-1	CSVEDPSGGYTF	TGCAGCGTTGAAGATCCCTCCGGGGGCTACACCTTC
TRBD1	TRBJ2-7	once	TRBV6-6	CASTRTGSYEQYF	TGTGCCTCAACAAGGACAGGCTCCTACGAGCAGTACTTC
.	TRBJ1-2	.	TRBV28	CASSSSTGSIYYGYTF	TGTGCCAGCAGCTCATCCACAGGATCGATATACTATGGCTACACCTTC
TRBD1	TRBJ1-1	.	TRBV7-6	CASSLGQGLVLNTEAFF	TGTGCCAGCAGCTTGGGACAGGGCCTTGTTCTGAACACTGAAGCTTTCTTT
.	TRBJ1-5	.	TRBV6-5	CASSYSRPESQPQHF	TGTGCCAGCAGTTACTCGAGGCCCGAATCCCAGCCCCAGCATTTT
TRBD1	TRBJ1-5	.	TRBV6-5	CASRAQTGGPQPQHF	TGTGCCAGCCGAGCCCAAACAGGGGGCCCTCAGCCCCAGCATTTT
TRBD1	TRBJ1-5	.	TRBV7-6	CASSLSDRGDQPQHF	TGTGCCAGCAGCTTGTCGGACAGGGGGGATCAGCCCCAGCATTTT
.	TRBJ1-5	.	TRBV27	CASSLTIREPQHF	TGTGCCAGCAGTTTAACGATAAGAGAGCCCCAGCATTTT
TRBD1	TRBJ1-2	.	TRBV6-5	CASRSGQGTYGYTF	TGTGCCAGCAGATCGGGACAGGGGACCTATGGCTACACCTTC
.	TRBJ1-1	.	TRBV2	CASSGAVGNTEAFF	TGTGCCAGCAGTGGCGCGGTGGGGAACACTGAAGCTTTCTTT
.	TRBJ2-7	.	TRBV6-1	CASSEGDGVYEQYF	TGTGCCAGCAGTGAAGGGGACGGGGTCTACGAGCAGTACTTC
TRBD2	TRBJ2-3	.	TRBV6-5	CASRLAGGSTDTQYF	TGTGCCAGCAGGTTAGCGGGGGGCAGCACAGATACGCAGTATTTT
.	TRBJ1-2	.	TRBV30	CAWSVLQERNGYTF	TGTGCCTGGAGTGTCCTACAGGAAAGAAATGGCTACACCTTC
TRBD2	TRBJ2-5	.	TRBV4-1	CASSQRRASGGTPRETQYF	TGCGCCAGCAGCCAAAGAAGAGCTAGCGGGGGGACGCCAAGGGAGACCCAGTACTTC
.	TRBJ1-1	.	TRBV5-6	CASSSDRRNTEAFF	TGTGCCAGCAGCTCGGACAGAAGAAACACTGAAGCTTTCTTT
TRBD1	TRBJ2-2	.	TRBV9	CASSLPLTGLNTGELFF	TGTGCCAGCAGTCTTCCCCTGACAGGGCTGAACACCGGGGAGCTGTTTTTT
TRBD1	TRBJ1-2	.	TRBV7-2	CASSSILSAGQGVYGYTF	TGTGCCAGCAGCTCCATATTGTCAGCGGGACAGGGAGTTTATGGCTACACCTTC
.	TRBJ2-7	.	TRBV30	CAWSVTRRAGYEQYF	TGTGCCTGGAGTGTGACTCGCAGGGCGGGCTACGAGCAGTACTTC
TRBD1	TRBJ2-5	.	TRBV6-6	CASRETGDQETQYF	TGTGCCAGCAGGGAAACAGGGGACCAGGAGACCCAGTACTTC
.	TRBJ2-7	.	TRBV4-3	CASSQDWGGSYEQYF	TGCGCCAGCAGCCAAGACTGGGGAGGCTCCTACGAGCAGTACTTC